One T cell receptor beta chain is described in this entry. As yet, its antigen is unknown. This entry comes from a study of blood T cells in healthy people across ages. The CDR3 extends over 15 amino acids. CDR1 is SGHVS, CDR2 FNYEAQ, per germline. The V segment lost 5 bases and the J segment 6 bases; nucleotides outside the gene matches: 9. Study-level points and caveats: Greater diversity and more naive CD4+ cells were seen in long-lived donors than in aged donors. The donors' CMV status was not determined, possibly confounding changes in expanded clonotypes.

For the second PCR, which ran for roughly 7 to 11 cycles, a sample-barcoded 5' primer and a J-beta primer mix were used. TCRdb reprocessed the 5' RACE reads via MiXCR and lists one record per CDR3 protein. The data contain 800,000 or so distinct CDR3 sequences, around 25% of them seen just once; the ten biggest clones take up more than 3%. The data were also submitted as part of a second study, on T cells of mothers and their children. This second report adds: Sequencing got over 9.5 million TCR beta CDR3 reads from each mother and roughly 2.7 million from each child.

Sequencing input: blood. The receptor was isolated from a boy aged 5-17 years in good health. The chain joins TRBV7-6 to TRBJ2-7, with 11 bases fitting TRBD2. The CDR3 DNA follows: TGTGCCAGCAGCCCCCGGACTAGCGGGTTTGCCGAGCAGTACTTC. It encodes CASSPRTSGFAEQYF.